This entry describes one T cell receptor beta chain. Its antigen remains unknown. Primers included in the PCR were 60 Vbeta and 13 Jbeta primers. Sequenced by immunoSEQ multiplex PCR; TCRdb stores in-frame clones only, minus some. This sample contains fewer than 250,000 clones. This CDR3 is 16 amino acids long. Trimming took 8 bases from V and 0 from J, leaving 17 bases between them. From germline, CDR1 is SGHAT and CDR2 FQNNGV. The entry originates in a study of cytomegalovirus exposure and HLA in healthy donors. Study-wide results and caveats: Most of the TCR beta V segments (in an earlier analysis) were productive either about 87% or about 30% of the time.

The gene calls are TRBV11-2 and TRBJ1-3; D is undetermined. Specimen: PBMCs. The TCR originated in a woman aged 25-40 years in good health and CMV-seropositive. The chain's CDR3 is CASLKLVENSGNTIYF. In DNA, the CDR3 is TGTGCCAGCCTAAAACTCGTTGAAAACTCTGGAAACACCATATATTTT.